The clone carrying this TCR beta chain was found a few times. What it binds is not known. This record belongs to a study of spatial heterogeneity in lung cancer. Whole-study findings and limits: Mutation tallies in tumors tracked expanded intratumoral alpha and beta TCR counts. Counts for ubiquitous and regional expanded TCRs went along with ubiquitous and regional nonsynonymous mutations, respectively.

Time point noted: sample taken at primary tumor resection. Patients with untreated early-stage non-small cell lung cancer, numbering some 68, were the donors. Unsorted whole RNA from tumor, nontumor lung or frozen PBMC underwent sequencing. Every TCR cDNA molecule carried a tag that served as a unique molecular identifier. TCRdb recomputed calls from the 5' RACE reads with MiXCR, one row per CDR3 protein. The sample carries thousands of distinct CDR3 sequences, less than 15% recorded once. Deletions cut 1 base from V and 7 bases from J, with 13 bases between. The V gene's germline CDR1 is SGHTA and CDR2 FQGNSA. CDR3 length: 14 amino acids.

The sequence derives from a male donor with early-stage non-small cell lung cancer. The specimen comprised lung tumor tissue, sampled at surgery. The chain has TRBV7-2 and TRBJ2-5, with a possible D match to TRBD1 (5 bases). CDR3 amino acids: CASSLEVSQGTQYF. Written as DNA, the CDR3 is TGTGCCAGCAGCTTAGAAGTCAGCCAGGGGACCCAGTACTTC.